The 25 T cell receptor beta chains in this list originate from one sample, sequenced in a study of graft-versus-host responses after intestinal transplantation. These receptors have no identified antigens. Sequencing used immunoSEQ multiplex PCR; TCRdb keeps in-frame clones, though not all of them. The sample carries 90,000 to 120,000 clones, roughly 87% recorded once. Here the sequenced sample was unstimulated CD4+ T cells sorted from spleen or lymph node cells, taken before intestinal transplant. The receptors were gathered from a human donor who received an intestinal transplant.

The chain is built from TRBV7-2 and TRBJ1-5; D gene ambiguous. The CDR3 runs 15 residues. Looked up from germline, CDR1 is SGHTA and CDR2 is FQGNSA. V was trimmed by 1 base and J by 5 bases, leaving 12 bases between them. CDR3 region: CASSLVVGGDQPQHF. CDR3 sequence (DNA): TGTGCCAGCAGCTTAGTTGTGGGAGGCGATCAGCCCCAGCATTTT.

The CDR3: CAVKAEGGHYEQYF. In DNA form, the CDR3 reads TGTGCCGTCAAGGCAGAAGGGGGACACTACGAGCAGTACTTC. V is TRBV10-3 and J is TRBJ2-7, with D possibly TRBD1 on 6 matching bases. CDR3 length: 14 residues. CDR1 and CDR2 from the germline V gene are ENHRY and SYGVKD. Between the trimmed V and J ends, which lost 11 bases and 3 bases, there was a span of 20 bases.

J is TRBJ1-6 and V is TRBV7-9; possibly TRBD1 for D (5 bases). The CDR3 spans 15 residues. From germline, CDR1 is SEHNR and CDR2 FQNEAQ (reference sequence). The V and J ends lost 5 bases and 7 bases respectively, with 15 bases between them. The CDR3 reads CASSATGTVNSPLHF. For the CDR3, the DNA is TGTGCCAGCAGCGCCACCGGGACTGTGAATTCACCCCTCCACTTT.

The genes are TRBV5-6 and TRBJ1-6, with D perhaps TRBD1 (6 bases). CDR1 is SGHDT, CDR2 YYEEEE, per germline. Trimming took off 3 bases at V and 10 bases at J, with 14 bases between the two ends. This CDR3 is 14 amino acids long. As DNA, the CDR3 is TGTGCCAGCAGCTGGGACATCGGAGGGTCACCCCTCCACTTT. This encodes CASSWDIGGSPLHF.

The rearrangement joins TRBV5-4 to TRBJ2-3; D is uncertain. The CDR3 runs 15 residues. V was shortened by 2 bases and J by 3 bases, with 13 bases between the two germline ends. CDR1 SGHNT and CDR2 YYREEE come from the germline V gene (reference sequence). The CDR3 nucleotides are TGTGCCAGCAGCTTCGCCGCGACGGAGACAGATACGCAGTATTTT. As protein: CASSFAATETDTQYF.

This clone was counted between two and nine times. Here the CDR3 reads CASSPRAFRDTQYF. The CDR3 DNA reads TGTGCCAGCAGTCCTAGGGCATTTCGCGATACGCAGTATTTT. The chain is built from TRBV6-1 and TRBJ2-3; D is uncertain. Germline CDR1 reads MNHNS; CDR2 reads SASEGT. V was shortened by 5 bases and J by 6 bases, with 15 bases between the two germline ends. The CDR3 spans 14 residues.

The rearrangement links TRBV2 to TRBJ1-4; perhaps TRBD1 as D (6 bases). The germline gives CDR1 SNHLY, CDR2 FYNNEI. The V end was cut by 8 bases, the J end by 6 bases, with 13 bases between. The CDR3 is 13 residues long. CDR3 protein: CASGTGIDEKLFF. The CDR3 DNA reads as TGTGCCAGCGGAACAGGGATCGATGAAAAACTGTTTTTT.

The J gene is TRBJ1-5, the V gene TRBV6-9; D might be TRBD1 (5 bases). CDR3 length: 13 residues. Per germline, CDR1 MNHGY and CDR2 SVAAGI. Trimming removed 5 bases from V and 0 bases from J, with 5 bases in between. CDR3 protein: CASSDSSNQPQHF. In DNA form, the CDR3 reads TGTGCCAGCAGTGACAGTAGCAATCAGCCCCAGCATTTT.

The rearrangement links TRBV5-1 to TRBJ2-5, with D hard to call. The germline gives CDR1 SGHRS, CDR2 YFSETQ. The CDR3 sequence is 13 residues long. The V end was cut by 3 bases, the J end by 1 base, with 7 bases between. Here the CDR3 reads CASSWASQETQYF. The CDR3 nucleotides read TGCGCCAGCAGCTGGGCCTCCCAAGAGACCCAGTACTTC. The whole variable domain, remainder taken from reference TRBV5-1 and TRBJ2-5, is KAGVTQTPRYLIKTRGQQVTLSCSPISGHRSVSWYQQTPGQGLQFLFEYFSETQRNKGNFPGRFSGRQFSNSRSEMNVSTLELGDSALYLCASSWASQETQYFGPGTRLLVL.

This clone appeared once. The rearrangement joins TRBV2 to TRBJ2-2; tentative D call: TRBD1 (5 bases). The germline V and J ends were trimmed by 5 bases and 4 bases, with 14 bases remaining between them. Germline-derived CDR1 and CDR2 are SNHLY and FYNNEI. The CDR3 loop spans 15 amino acids. CDR3 region: CASSLTSTATGELFF. As DNA, the CDR3 is TGTGCCAGCAGTCTAACTTCGACAGCCACCGGGGAGCTGTTTTTT.

This chain links TRBV7-9 with TRBJ1-6; D uncertain. This CDR3 is 14 amino acids long. Germline CDR1 reads SEHNR; CDR2 reads FQNEAQ (reference sequence). V lost 5 bases and J lost 0, with 5 bases in between. CDR3 DNA sequence: TGTGCCAGCAGCCTGACCTCCTATAATTCACCCCTCCACTTT. Protein product: CASSLTSYNSPLHF.

This chain links TRBV6-5 with TRBJ2-1, with 8 bases matching TRBD2. The V gene's germline CDR1 is MNHEY and CDR2 SVGAGI. The CDR3 is 13 amino acids. After removal of 5 bases from V and 10 bases from J, the junction contained 7 bases not matched to a gene. CDR3 loop: CASSEGLDWEQFF. CDR3 nucleotides: TGTGCCAGCAGTGAGGGACTAGATTGGGAGCAGTTCTTC.

The chain links TRBV6-1 to TRBJ1-1, with D unresolved. This CDR3 spans 12 amino acids. V was shortened by 7 bases and J by 1 base, with 7 bases between the two germline ends. Germline V lookup: CDR1 MNHNS, CDR2 SASEGT. DNA for the CDR3: TGTGCCAGCATACGGCCGAACACTGAAGCTTTCTTT. This sequence encodes CASIRPNTEAFF.

Written as DNA, the CDR3 is TGTGCCAGTAGTACAAGGACTAGCGGGGGGACACCAAAGCGCACAGATACGCAGTATTTT. It is translated as CASSTRTSGGTPKRTDTQYF. V and J are TRBV19 and TRBJ2-3; 14 nucleotides line up with TRBD2. Looked up from germline, CDR1 is LNHDA and CDR2 is SQIVND (reference sequence). The length of the CDR3 is 20 residues. J was trimmed by 1 base and V by 4 bases; bases with no gene match: 13.

This rearrangement joins TRBV5-1 to TRBJ2-5; D gene ambiguous. The V gene's germline CDR1 is SGHRS and CDR2 YFSETQ. Trimming removed 0 bases at V and 1 base at J, with 7 bases between. There are 14 residues in the CDR3. Here the CDR3 DNA reads TGCGCCAGCAGCTTGGGTTCCGCCCAAGAGACCCAGTACTTC. This gives the protein CASSLGSAQETQYF.

The chain carries TRBV4-1 and TRBJ2-5; weak D call: TRBD2 (5 bases). The V end lost 5 bases, the J end lost 2 bases, and 12 bases lay between the germline ends. The CDR3 has 14 amino acids. Germline-derived CDR1 and CDR2 are MGHRA and YSYEKL. CDR3 in DNA: TGCGCCAGCAGCAAGATAGCGAGACAAGAGACCCAGTACTTC. Translated: CASSKIARQETQYF.

The rearrangement joins TRBV28 to TRBJ1-6, with D unclear. CDR1 and CDR2 from the germline V gene are MDHEN and SYDVKM. Trimming removed 2 bases at V and 7 bases at J, with 9 bases between. The CDR3 sequence is 14 residues long. CDR3 amino acids: CASSLPPRNSPLHF. The CDR3 DNA reads TGTGCCAGCAGTTTACCCCCCAGGAATTCACCCCTCCACTTT.

Remarks on this clone: The same CDR3 is also encoded by other DNA sequences in this sample. The chain couples TRBV7-2 to TRBJ2-7; D uncertain. The CDR3 runs 11 residues. Trimming cost V 6 bases and J 3 bases, with 6 bases left between them. Looked up from germline, CDR1 is SGHTA and CDR2 is FQGNSA. CDR3 amino acids: CASSFHYEQYF. In nucleotides, the CDR3 is TGTGCCAGCAGTTTCCACTACGAGCAGTACTTC.

The chain uses TRBV20-1 and TRBJ1-2; D unresolved. The length of the CDR3 is 11 residues. Trimming left V 3 bases short and J 5 bases short, with 7 bases between. Germline V gives CDR1 DFQATT, CDR2 SNEGSKA (reference sequence). The CDR3 spells CSASEQYGYTF. CDR3 sequence (DNA): TGCAGTGCTAGTGAACAGTATGGCTACACCTTC.

The chain joins TRBV28 to TRBJ2-3; TRBD1 matches 7 bases. The germline CDR1 and CDR2 sequences are MDHEN and SYDVKM. V was pared by 4 bases and J by 1 base, with 2 bases of the junction left unmatched. The CDR3 consists of 14 residues. CDR3 in amino acids: CASSSDRGTDTQYF. The CDR3 DNA is TGTGCCAGCAGTTCAGACAGGGGCACAGATACGCAGTATTTT.

V is TRBV28 and J is TRBJ2-3; TRBD2 might be the D (6 bases). Per germline, CDR1 MDHEN and CDR2 SYDVKM. CDR3 length: 15 residues. The V end lost 8 bases, the J end lost 0 bases, and 15 bases lay between the germline ends. The CDR3 sequence is CASLPLASSTDTQYF. CDR3 nucleotide sequence: TGTGCCAGCCTCCCCCTAGCGTCTAGCACAGATACGCAGTATTTT.

This sequence joins TRBV7-2 and TRBJ1-1, with 12 nucleotides matching TRBD1. Germline V gene lookup returns CDR1 SGHTA and CDR2 FQGNSA. The CDR3 is 14 amino acids. The ends lost 7 bases at V and 5 bases at J; junction bases unmatched: 5. The CDR3 sequence: CASTRDRGRTEAFF. CDR3 sequence (DNA): TGTGCCAGCACCCGGGACAGGGGGCGTACTGAAGCTTTCTTT.

V gene TRBV28 combines with J gene TRBJ2-3; 8 nucleotides agree with TRBD1. Germline-derived CDR1 and CDR2 are MDHEN and SYDVKM. The CDR3 loop spans 13 amino acids. The V gene end was trimmed by 11 bases and the J gene end by 5 bases; junction bases not matched to a gene: 9. In DNA form, the CDR3 reads TGTGCCGGATCCCAGGGGGCAGAAGATACGCAGTATTTT. The encoded protein is CAGSQGAEDTQYF.

The chain couples TRBV28 to TRBJ1-5, with 11 nucleotides matching TRBD1. The germline CDR1 and CDR2 sequences are MDHEN and SYDVKM. The CDR3 contains 16 residues. J lost 6 bases, V lost 6 bases, and 10 bases had no gene match. The CDR3 coding sequence is TGTGCCAGCAGCTCCTTGGACAGGGGGCTTGGTCAGCCCCAGCATTTT. It encodes CASSSLDRGLGQPQHF.

This chain uses TRBV5-1 with TRBJ2-1; TRBD2 might be the D (5 bases). Trimming cost V 0 bases and J 0 bases, with 10 bases left between them. Germline values: CDR1 SGHRS, CDR2 YFSETQ. The CDR3 is 16 residues long. The CDR3 DNA sequence: TGCGCCAGCAGCTTGGATCCGGGGAGCTCCTACAATGAGCAGTTCTTC. Its protein is CASSLDPGSSYNEQFF.